The 30 T cell receptor beta chains reported below all come from one sample, sequenced in a study of blood T cell repertoires in COVID-19. The protocol was immunoSEQ multiplex PCR, while the TCRdb copy is restricted to in-frame clones and leaves out a portion. The repertoire holds some 89,000 clones, with almost 85% as singletons. The sequencing sample was made of peripheral blood. The receptors originated from a woman aged 80 or over with acute or convalescent COVID-19.

As DNA, the CDR3 is TGTGCCAGCAGCCAAGATTACCCGTCTCGGACATCGGTTAATTCACCCCTCCACTTT. Protein: CASSQDYPSRTSVNSPLHF. The chain uses TRBV3-1 (or the pseudogene TRBV3-2) and TRBJ1-6, with D maybe TRBD1 (5 bases). The germline V gene encodes CDR1 LGHDT and CDR2 YNNKEL (reference sequence). This CDR3 is 19 amino acids long. Trimming left V 0 bases short and J 6 bases short, with 21 bases between.

The genes are TRBV12-3 or TRBV12-4 and TRBJ1-5; the D is unclear. V lost 3 bases and J 9 bases, leaving 9 bases between the germline ends. There are 12 residues in the CDR3. The CDR3 DNA reads as TGTGCCAGCAGTTTCGGTTCGCGGCCCCAGCATTTT. Amino acids: CASSFGSRPQHF.

The chain couples TRBV9 to TRBJ2-1, with TRBD1 matching over 9 bases. The CDR3 has 15 amino acids. Trimming at V came to 2 bases and at J to 4 bases, leaving 4 bases not matched to a gene. Germline V gene lookup returns CDR1 SGDLS and CDR2 YYNGEE. The CDR3 is CASSVSGTGYNEQFF. The CDR3, as DNA: TGTGCCAGCAGCGTCTCCGGGACAGGGTACAATGAGCAGTTCTTC. Supplemented by reference TRBV9 and TRBJ2-1, the full variable domain reads DSGVTQTPKHLITATGQRVTLRCSPRSGDLSVYWYQQSLDQGLQFLIQYYNGEERAKGNILERFSAQQFPDLHSELNLSSLELGDSALYFCASSVSGTGYNEQFFGPGTRLTVL.

The chain employs TRBV7-8 and TRBJ1-6; 8 nucleotides line up with TRBD1. CDR1 is SGHVS and CDR2 is FQNEAQ in the germline V gene. CDR3 length: 15 amino acids. The trim removed 1 base at V and 7 bases at J, leaving 3 bases unmatched. The chain's CDR3 is CASSLDQGANSPLHF. The CDR3 DNA reads TGTGCCAGCAGCTTAGATCAGGGGGCAAATTCACCCCTCCACTTT.

With respect to this clone: The junction departs from the called germline gene at one end, perhaps through a read error. The rearrangement uses TRBV5-5 and TRBJ1-6, with TRBD1 matching 8 bases. Germline V CDR1 and CDR2: SGHKS, YYEKEE (reference sequence). This CDR3 contains 13 residues. CDR3 residues: CASRLDRVSPLHF. CDR3 coding DNA: TGTGCCAGCAGATTGGACAGGGTTTCACCCCTCCACTTT.

V gene TRBV9 combines with J gene TRBJ2-3; 14 bases fit TRBD2. The CDR3 has 18 amino acids. Germline V lookup: CDR1 SGDLS, CDR2 YYNGEE. Germline trimming cut 0 bases from V and 3 bases from J; bases unmatched to any gene: 6. CDR3 region: CASSVEQGTSGGTDTQYF. Written as DNA, the CDR3 is TGTGCCAGCAGCGTAGAGCAGGGGACTAGCGGGGGAACAGATACGCAGTATTTT.

The V call is TRBV9, the J call TRBJ1-3; D remains unclear. The CDR3 runs 14 residues. Trimming left V 4 bases short and J 0 bases short, with 8 bases between. Per the germline V gene, CDR1 is SGDLS and CDR2 is YYNGEE. CDR3: CASSPRDSGNTIYF. The CDR3 nucleotides are TGTGCCAGCAGCCCCCGAGACTCTGGAAACACCATATATTTT.

The chain employs TRBV19 and TRBJ2-7; 13 positions agree with TRBD2. The CDR3 extends over 15 amino acids. Losses at the gene ends were 7 bases for V and 2 bases for J; bases not matched to a gene: 5. Germline CDR1 reads LNHDA; CDR2 reads SQIVND (reference sequence). This CDR3 is CASTRGLAGTYEQYF. CDR3 nucleotides: TGTGCCAGTACCAGGGGACTAGCGGGGACCTACGAGCAGTACTTC. The full variable domain, its missing parts supplied by reference TRBV19 and TRBJ2-7, is DGGITQSPKYLFRKEGQNVTLSCEQNLNHDAMYWYRQDPGQGLRLIYYSQIVNDFQKGDIAEGYSVSREKKESFPLTVTSAQKNPTAFYLCASTRGLAGTYEQYFGPGTRLTVT.

The chain has TRBV29-1 and TRBJ2-6; no clear D gene. Germline lookup yields CDR1 SQVTM and CDR2 ANQGSEA. The V gene lost 0 bases and the J gene lost 1 base, with 7 bases spanning the gap. The CDR3 contains 15 residues. CDR3 loop: CSVEDPVSGANVLTF. CDR3 coding DNA: TGCAGCGTTGAAGATCCTGTGTCTGGGGCCAACGTCCTGACTTTC.

V is TRBV28 and J is TRBJ1-2; 8 bases match TRBD1. Germline V gene sequence: CDR1 MDHEN, CDR2 SYDVKM. This CDR3 is built from 11 residues. V dropped 10 bases and J dropped 4; count of bases not matched to a gene: 2. CDR3 coding DNA: TGTGCCATCGGACAGGGCTATGGCTACACCTTC. Protein product: CAIGQGYGYTF.

The chain carries TRBV28 and TRBJ2-3, with 10 bases fitting TRBD1. The CDR3 totals 19 residues. In germline, CDR1 is MDHEN, CDR2 SYDVKM. Unmatched junction bases numbered 15, after V lost 4 bases and J lost 2 bases. CDR3: CASSSWAGDRGGPTDTQYF. As DNA, the CDR3 is TGTGCCAGCAGTTCATGGGCCGGGGACAGGGGAGGCCCCACAGATACGCAGTATTTT. The full variable domain, completed using reference TRBV28 and TRBJ2-3, is DVKVTQSSRYLVKRTGEKVFLECVQDMDHENMFWYRQDPGLGLRLIYFSYDVKMKEKGDIPEGYSVSREKKERFSLILESASTNQTSMYLCASSSWAGDRGGPTDTQYFGPGTRLTVL.

This clone was observed a handful of times. The rearrangement joins TRBV19 to TRBJ1-1; D possibly corresponds to TRBD1 (6 bases). Looked up from germline, CDR1 is LNHDA and CDR2 is SQIVND (reference sequence). This CDR3 is built from 16 residues. The germline V and J ends were trimmed by 1 base and 0 bases, with 12 bases remaining between them. CDR3 protein: CASSIAGTLMNTEAFF. The CDR3 DNA sequence: TGTGCCAGTAGTATAGCCGGGACACTCATGAACACTGAAGCTTTCTTT.

The genes are TRBV5-1 and TRBJ2-7; 7 bases align to TRBD1. There are 14 residues in the CDR3. The germline CDR1 and CDR2 sequences are SGHRS and YFSETQ. J was trimmed by 2 bases and V by 3 bases; bases with no gene match: 5. The CDR3 loop reads CASSSGGQTYEQYF. The CDR3 DNA is TGCGCCAGCAGCTCTGGGGGACAGACCTACGAGCAGTACTTC.

This rearrangement joins TRBV19 to TRBJ2-1, with TRBD1 matching 9 bases. V lost 3 bases and J lost 3; bases outside the gene matches: 3. The germline V gene has CDR1 LNHDA and CDR2 SQIVND (reference sequence). The CDR3 consists of 15 residues. CDR3 nucleotides: TGTGCCAGTAGTATCCAGACAGGGGGCTACAATGAGCAGTTCTTC. Translated: CASSIQTGGYNEQFF.

The chain links TRBV6-8 to TRBJ1-5; TRBD1 agrees at 8 bases. The germline V gene has CDR1 MNHGY and CDR2 SAAAGT. V shed 6 bases, J shed 2 bases, and the junction held 15 bases outside the gene matches. This CDR3 region has 18 residues. CDR3 nucleotide sequence: TGTGCCAGCAGCAACCAAGAGAGACCGGGACAGGGCAATCAGCCCCAGCATTTT. It codes for CASSNQERPGQGNQPQHF.

V is TRBV11-2 and J is TRBJ1-5, with D perhaps TRBD1 (6 bases). Trimming removed 2 bases at V and 6 bases at J, with 14 bases between. Germline loops: CDR1 SGHAT, CDR2 FQNNGV. This CDR3 comprises 15 residues. The CDR3 sequence is CASSLLTGRGQPQHF. The CDR3 nucleotides are TGTGCCAGCAGCTTACTCACAGGGCGCGGTCAGCCCCAGCATTTT.

CDR3 coding DNA: TGTGCCAGCAGTTTAGTGGGCGGGAGGGGCGAGCAGTACTTC. Residues: CASSLVGGRGEQYF. This sequence joins TRBV28 and TRBJ2-7; 9 bases are shared with TRBD2. V lost 2 bases, J lost 6 bases, and 5 bases stayed unmatched. In germline, CDR1 is MDHEN, CDR2 SYDVKM. The CDR3 totals 14 residues.

This clone was detected a few times. V usage is TRBV5-1 and J usage is TRBJ1-3; possible D gene TRBD1, 5 bases. Per germline, CDR1 SGHRS and CDR2 YFSETQ. The CDR3 consists of 14 residues. Trimming took 1 base from V and 2 from J, leaving 7 bases between them. CDR3 in amino acids: CASSLSGTGNTIYF. DNA for the CDR3: TGCGCCAGCAGCTTGTCAGGGACTGGAAACACCATATATTTT.

The V call is TRBV7-3, the J call TRBJ1-5, with D uncertain. V was clipped by 5 bases and J by 7 bases, with 12 bases between them. CDR1 SGHTA and CDR2 FQGTGA come from the germline V gene. CDR3 length: 13 amino acids. CDR3 DNA sequence: TGTGCCAGCAGCGAGGGTTCGGGGCAGCCCCAGCATTTT. This codes for CASSEGSGQPQHF.

The J gene is TRBJ2-1, the V gene TRBV5-4, with D unresolved. This CDR3 spans 14 amino acids. Germline V gives CDR1 SGHNT, CDR2 YYREEE (reference sequence). V was clipped by 1 base and J by 2 bases, with 7 bases between them. CDR3 residues: CASSLRDTYNEQFF. The CDR3 DNA follows: TGTGCCAGCAGCTTGCGCGATACCTACAATGAGCAGTTCTTC.

The chain uses TRBV7-9 and TRBJ2-1; TRBD2 is a possible D gene (5 bases). Trimming left V 4 bases short and J 12 bases short, with 16 bases between. The CDR3 covers 13 residues. Germline loops: CDR1 SEHNR, CDR2 FQNEAQ (reference sequence). CDR3 protein: CASSSGPQEAQFF. The DNA for the CDR3 is TGTGCCAGCAGCTCAGGACCTCAGGAGGCGCAGTTCTTC.

The J gene is TRBJ2-3, the V gene TRBV6-1, with TRBD2 as a possible D gene (6 bases). Germline CDR1 reads MNHNS; CDR2 reads SASEGT. Trimming removed 4 bases at V and 0 bases at J, with 14 bases between. The CDR3 contains 16 residues. CDR3 coding DNA: TGTGCCAGCAGTGGCCGGAGTAGCGGAAGCACAGATACGCAGTATTTT. It encodes CASSGRSSGSTDTQYF.

This chain connects TRBV19 to TRBJ1-4; TRBD1 matches at 7 bases. V lost 5 bases and J lost 0; bases outside the gene matches: 12. The CDR3 runs to 18 residues. The germline V gene encodes CDR1 LNHDA and CDR2 SQIVND (reference sequence). The CDR3 DNA reads as TGTGCCAGTAGTTACCGGGGCAGGGGGACCGCAACTAATGAAAAACTGTTTTTT. It is translated as CASSYRGRGTATNEKLFF.

This clone appeared once. This chain uses TRBV5-6 with TRBJ1-5, with D possibly TRBD1 on 5 matching bases. From germline, CDR1 is SGHDT and CDR2 YYEEEE. The CDR3 extends over 15 amino acids. Trimming stripped 0 bases from V and 0 bases from J, with 7 bases between. The CDR3 region is CASSLGQYSNQPQHF. The CDR3 region has the DNA TGTGCCAGCAGCTTGGGACAGTATAGCAATCAGCCCCAGCATTTT.

CDR3 in amino acids: CASSQGSGGVTGELFF. The DNA of the CDR3 is TGTGCCAGCAGCCAAGGATCAGGGGGAGTAACCGGGGAGCTGTTTTTT. The V call is TRBV3-1 (or the pseudogene TRBV3-2), the J call TRBJ2-2; 7 nucleotides align to TRBD1. Germline trimming cut 1 base from V and 5 bases from J; bases unmatched to any gene: 7. The CDR3 contains 16 residues. From germline, CDR1 is LGHDT and CDR2 YNNKEL (reference sequence).

The count of this clone is one. This chain uses TRBV20-1 with TRBJ1-1; D unclear. The V gene's germline CDR1 is DFQATT and CDR2 SNEGSKA (reference sequence). The CDR3 is 13 amino acids. Trimming cost V 3 bases and J 1 base, with 9 bases left between them. CDR3 DNA: TGCAGTGCTAGTTCCACTTCGAACACTGAAGCTTTCTTT. It yields the protein CSASSTSNTEAFF.

This rearrangement joins TRBV19 to TRBJ2-7; TRBD1 is a possible D gene (6 bases). Deletions cut 6 bases from V and 3 bases from J, with 18 bases between. CDR3 length: 15 residues. Germline loops: CDR1 LNHDA, CDR2 SQIVND (reference sequence). The CDR3 reads CASRSTPGQLYEQYF. CDR3 nucleotide sequence: TGTGCCAGTAGGTCAACACCGGGACAACTCTACGAGCAGTACTTC.

The V gene is TRBV5-4, the J gene TRBJ2-1; TRBD2 aligns across 8 bases. In germline, CDR1 is SGHNT, CDR2 YYREEE (reference sequence). The junction had 26 bases not matched to a gene; V was cut back by 9 bases and J by 12 bases. The CDR3 totals 17 residues. In DNA form, the CDR3 reads TGTGCCATTCCGACCAATAAGAACGGGGCTAGCGGGCAGTCGCAGTTCTTC. Its protein is CAIPTNKNGASGQSQFF.

This clone was seen more than once but under ten times. The rearrangement joins TRBV5-6 to TRBJ1-4, with D perhaps TRBD1 (6 bases). The V end lost 3 bases, the J end lost 8 bases, and 14 bases lay between the germline ends. This CDR3 contains 14 residues. CDR1 is SGHDT and CDR2 is YYEEEE in the germline V gene. The CDR3 here is CASSSQQGREKLFF. The CDR3 coding sequence is TGTGCCAGCAGCTCCCAACAGGGCAGGGAAAAACTGTTTTTT.

This clone occurred a few times. V usage is TRBV4-2 and J usage is TRBJ2-5; D uncertain. Germline CDR1 reads LGHNA; CDR2 reads YNFKEQ. Trimming stripped 0 bases from V and 5 bases from J, with 7 bases between. This CDR3 is built from 13 residues. CDR3 residues: CASSQDQRETQYF. In DNA, the CDR3 is TGTGCCAGCAGCCAAGATCAGAGGGAGACCCAGTACTTC.